Given below is one TCR beta chain in context. The entry originates in a study of T cell changes during pregnancy in multiple sclerosis. Using immunoSEQ multiplex PCR, the repertoire was profiled, and TCRdb retains in-frame clones only, with some absent. The sample carries some 89,000 clones, approximately 94% recorded once. CDR1 and CDR2 (germline): KGHSH, LQKENI. This CDR3 is 16 amino acids long. With 3 bases removed from V and 6 bases from J, the gap between germline ends came to 20 bases. This TCR derives from a female donor with multiple sclerosis, enrolled in a pregnancy study. The chain links TRBV18 to TRBJ1-2; D is unresolved. Sample: peripheral blood, taken in the third trimester of pregnancy. The CDR3 DNA is TGTGCCAGCTCACCGAGCCGATCGAGGGCGTACCATGGCTACACCTTC. It is translated as CASSPSRSRAYHGYTF.